This T cell receptor beta chain emerged from a study of shared clonotypes between healthy human individuals. Study in general: The donors, a couple of women and a few men, were aged 18 to 49.

At a deep level, the assay was run. Using immunoSEQ multiplex PCR, the repertoire was profiled, and TCRdb retains in-frame clones only, with some absent. The data contain under 2.5 million clones, about nine tenths of them singletons. Looked up from germline, CDR1 is SGHTA and CDR2 is FQGNSA. The CDR3 loop spans 16 amino acids. Deletions cut 1 base from V and 0 bases from J, with 12 bases between. This clonotype was sampled from a man aged 18 to 29 in good health. Some clones in this sample may be carry-over from other donors' samples. V gene TRBV7-2 combines with J gene TRBJ1-2; possible D gene TRBD1, 6 bases. The sequenced sample was naive CD4+ T cells from PBMCs. As to subset: CD45RA+ positively selected. The CDR3 region is CASSLGGAETNYGYTF. The CDR3 nucleotides read TGTGCCAGCAGCTTAGGGGGGGCGGAGACTAACTATGGCTACACCTTC.